Listed here are 5 T cell receptor beta chains from one sample, sequenced in a study of regulatory T cells in long-lasting Graves disease. Time point meaning: newly diagnosed GD, antithyroid drugs for less than 3 months. TCR sequences were obtained from RNA taken from PBMCs. Sequencing libraries for TCR beta were prepared with iRepertoire HTBI primers and Arm-PCR of CDR3 regions. TCRdb recomputed calls from the multiplex PCR reads with MiXCR, one row per CDR3 protein. There are some 200,000 distinct CDR3 sequences in the sample; roughly a fifth occur only once, and around 11% lies in the top ten. The same sample was also used in a study of T cells in Graves' hyperthyroidism and ophthalmopathy.

The sequencing here drew on peripheral blood mononuclear cells (PBMCs), taken at new diagnosis, from a patient treated with antithyroid drugs. Every receptor here comes from a woman in her 30s with Graves disease.

This clonotype was seen ten or more times. The chain recombines TRBV20-1 with TRBJ2-7; D is perhaps TRBD1 (5 bases). The CDR3 consists of 12 residues. The ends were cut back, 1 base at V and 3 bases at J, with 7 bases in the middle. The germline V gene encodes CDR1 DFQATT and CDR2 SNEGSKA (reference sequence). CDR3 amino acids: CSARGQFYEQYF. The DNA for the CDR3 is TGCAGTGCTAGAGGACAGTTCTACGAGCAGTACTTC.

This clonotype was observed many times. The chain combines TRBV27 with TRBJ2-4, with D unclear. CDR3 length equals 16 residues. V lost 6 bases and J 6 bases, leaving 21 bases between the germline ends. The germline CDR1 and CDR2 sequences are MNHEY and SMNVEV (reference sequence). The CDR3 region is CASSKPRFELGNIQYF. DNA of the CDR3: TGTGCCAGCAGCAAACCCAGGTTTGAGCTTGGAAACATTCAGTACTTC.

This clonotype was seen ten or more times. The chain employs TRBV7-9 and TRBJ1-1; D not certain. CDR3 length equals 14 residues. Trimming pared 3 bases from V and 1 base from J, leaving 9 bases between. CDR1 is SEHNR, CDR2 FQNEAQ, per germline (reference sequence). CDR3 nucleotide sequence: TGTGCCAGCAGCTTGGCAAGAAAGAACACTGAAGCTTTCTTT. Its translation is CASSLARKNTEAFF.

This chain connects TRBV27 to TRBJ2-7; 12 bases agree with TRBD2. Germline trimming cut 5 bases from V and 4 bases from J; bases unmatched to any gene: 3. Germline-derived CDR1 and CDR2 are MNHEY and SMNVEV (reference sequence). This CDR3 region has 14 residues. CDR3 sequence (DNA): TGTGCCAGCAGTCTGACTAGCGGGAGATACGAGCAGTACTTC. Translated: CASSLTSGRYEQYF.

At least ten counts were recorded for this clonotype. The rearrangement uses TRBV20-1 and TRBJ2-1; 9 bases match TRBD2. V lost 5 bases and J lost 7; bases outside the gene matches: 9. CDR1 is DFQATT, CDR2 SNEGSKA, per germline (reference sequence). This CDR3 contains 14 residues. CDR3 bases: TGCAGTGCTGAGGCAGCTAGCGGGGAAAATGAGCAGTTCTTC. It yields the protein CSAEAASGENEQFF.